This T cell receptor beta chain was recorded in a study of synovial regulatory T cells in juvenile arthritis. Comments on this clone: Its antigen is undetermined.

The data were produced by immunoSEQ multiplex PCR, yet TCRdb's version contains in-frame clones alone and is incomplete. This sample lists 7,500 to 10,000 clones; its ten largest clones have approximately 0.99%. Study results and caveats: Synovial Treg CDR3 sequences overlapped more with iaTregs than other circulating Tregs. Across patients, iaTreg TCR repertoires were mostly private, partly shared with synovial Teff and blood CPL.

Material for sequencing was Treg cells from blood. Subset described: remaining (HLA-DR-negative) circulating blood Treg cells. This TCR came from a donor younger than 35 with juvenile idiopathic arthritis.

The CDR3 protein is CASSPRAGQAYGYTF. The gene calls are TRBV6-6 and TRBJ1-2; with no DNA, the TCRdb D assignment of TRBD1 cannot be verified. Germline V lookup: CDR1 MNHNY, CDR2 SVGAGI (reference sequence). This CDR3 has 15 amino acids. The coding DNA is unavailable.